This TCR beta chain was sequenced in a study of response to subunit inactivated influenza vaccine. TCRdb re-called the RT-PCR reads with MiXCR, one entry per CDR3 protein. The data contain some 570,000 distinct CDR3 sequences, about 10% of them singletons. This clonotype has ten or more counts. Germline-derived CDR1 and CDR2 are LGHDT and YNNKEL (reference sequence). The CDR3 sequence is 14 residues long. V lost 7 bases and J 4 bases, leaving 16 bases between the germline ends. These data also featured in a second study, about T cells expressing NK-cell markers. As reported in that work: Researchers built TCR beta cDNA using 5'RACE template switching with UMIs. Obtained from sorted CD3+CD56+NKG2C+, CD3+CD56+NKG2C- and CD3+CD56-NKG2C+ T cells were the TCR beta repertoires. CD8+ T cells in 5 to 7 donors included dominant NKG2C+ clonotypes at roughly 1.0-7.0%. Whether expanded NKG2C+ T cell clones recognized HCMV stayed uncertain.

This chain joins TRBV3-1 and TRBJ1-1; no firm D call. Sequencing was performed on PBMCs from blood, taken on the day of vaccination. This receptor was obtained from a man aged 45-65 years who received an inactivated influenza vaccine. The CDR3 loop is CASTPSVESTEAFF. CDR3 nucleotide sequence: TGTGCCAGCACCCCAAGCGTGGAGAGCACTGAAGCTTTCTTT.